This T cell receptor beta chain came from a study of blood T cells in healthy people across ages. A J-beta primer mix and a sample-barcoded 5' primer were used in a second PCR of roughly 6 to 12 cycles. TCRdb independently ran MiXCR on the 5' RACE reads; one entry per CDR3 protein. The data contain some 1.8 million distinct CDR3 sequences, approximately 40% of them singletons. The CDR3 has 13 residues. The ends were cut back, 7 bases at V and 2 bases at J, with 12 bases in the middle. Per germline, CDR1 SNHLY and CDR2 FYNNEI. There are a few counts of this clonotype. The TCR was taken from a human donor in good health. This chain joins TRBV2 and TRBJ2-7; tentative D call: TRBD2 (5 bases). What was sequenced was blood. The CDR3 sequence: CASKRVQAYEQYF. The CDR3 coding sequence is TGTGCCAGCAAGAGGGTCCAAGCCTACGAGCAGTACTTC.